This is a list of T cell receptor beta chains from one sample in a study of technical replicates of blood from several donors. Sequencing was performed with immunoSEQ multiplex PCR; in TCRdb, only in-frame clones are kept and a portion is missing. Of 85,000 or so clones listed, over 85% are singletons. The sequencing sample was made of T cells isolated from PBMCs. These receptor sequences come from a human donor in good health. CDR3s include the opening cysteine and the closing phenylalanine or tryptophan. A D gene is named only where the DNA matches it firmly.

D | J | V | length | DNA | CDR3
TRBD1 | TRBJ1-6 | TRBV19 | 19 | TGTGCCAGTAGTATAGTTCTGTCCCGGGACAGTTGGCACAATTCACCCCTCCACTTT | CASSIVLSRDSWHNSPLHF
TRBD2 | TRBJ2-3 | TRBV6-1 | 17 | TGTGCCAGCAGTGATCCCGGGACTAGCGGGGGCATTGGTACGCAGTATTTT | CASSDPGTSGGIGTQYF
. | TRBJ1-1 | TRBV10-2 | 14 | TGCGCCAGCAGTGGTACCACAGGGCGCACTGAAGCTTTCTTT | CASSGTTGRTEAFF
TRBD1 | TRBJ2-5 | TRBV4-1 | 16 | TGCGCCAGCAGCCAAGCCCCCGGGACAGCACAAGAGACCCAGTACTTC | CASSQAPGTAQETQYF
TRBD1 | TRBJ1-2 | TRBV6-1 | 15 | TGTGCCAGCAGTGAAGCGGACAGGGCAACCTATGGCTACACCTTC | CASSEADRATYGYTF
. | TRBJ2-7 | TRBV28 | 15 | TGTGCCAGCAGTTTATCCCAGGGGCAAGCCTACGAGCAGTACTTC | CASSLSQGQAYEQYF
TRBD1 | TRBJ1-2 | TRBV7-9 | 14 | TGTGCCAGCAGGCACGCGGACAGGTTTGATGGCTACACCTTC | CASRHADRFDGYTF
. | TRBJ1-5 | TRBV6-1 | 13 | TGTGCCAGCAGTGAGGGTTGGGGCCAGCCCCAGCATTTT | CASSEGWGQPQHF
TRBD1 | TRBJ1-1 | TRBV30 | 14 | TGTGCCTGGTCCAATGGACAGGGCAGCACTGAAGCTTTCTTT | CAWSNGQGSTEAFF
. | TRBJ2-2 | TRBV30 | 13 | TGTGCCTGGGGCAAAACTAGGGCCGGGGAGCTGTTTTTT | CAWGKTRAGELFF
TRBD2 | TRBJ2-1 | TRBV6-5 | 14 | TGTGCCAGCAGCAACCCCCTAGCGGGCTATGAGCAGTTCTTC | CASSNPLAGYEQFF
. | TRBJ2-7 | TRBV10-3 | 14 | TGTGCCATCAGTGAGTTCGGGGAGTCGGGAGAGCAGTACTTC | CAISEFGESGEQYF
. | TRBJ1-1 | TRBV27 | 13 | TGTGCCAGCAGTTCGGAGGCGGTCACTGAAGCTTTCTTT | CASSSEAVTEAFF
TRBD1 | TRBJ1-6 | TRBV6-1 | 15 | TGTGCCAGCAGTGACCCGGGACAGGGTAATTCACCCCTCCACTTT | CASSDPGQGNSPLHF